This entry lists 9 T cell receptor beta chains sequenced from one sample in a study of blood T cell dynamics during melanoma immunotherapy. Libraries were prepared by immunoSEQ multiplex PCR; TCRdb keeps only in-frame clonotypes and omits some of them. The data contain around 15,000 clones, approximately 94% of them seen just once; the ten biggest clones take up about 0.21%. The time point here: week 3, after first cycle of checkpoint inhibitor. The specimen comprised effector memory CD8+ T cells from blood, sampled from a patient treated with checkpoint blockade. These receptors were collected from a human donor with melanoma.

The chain carries TRBV18 and TRBJ2-1; D is unresolved. V dropped 2 bases and J dropped 5 bases, with 4 bases sitting between them. The CDR3 spans 12 residues. Per the germline V gene, CDR1 is KGHSH and CDR2 is LQKENI. In nucleotides, the CDR3 is TGTGCCAGCTCACCAAGTAACAATGAGCAGTTCTTC. This sequence encodes CASSPSNNEQFF.

The chain has TRBV7-9 and TRBJ2-3; the D gene is possibly TRBD2 (6 bases). In germline, CDR1 is SEHNR, CDR2 FQNEAQ (reference sequence). The CDR3 extends over 15 amino acids. V was trimmed by 5 bases and J by 6 bases, leaving 18 bases between them. The CDR3 is CASSPPIGAGDTQYF. CDR3 coding DNA: TGTGCCAGCAGCCCGCCCATAGGGGCGGGGGATACGCAGTATTTT.

This chain uses TRBV5-6 with TRBJ2-2; no firm D call. This CDR3 spans 14 amino acids. Germline CDR1 is SGHDT and CDR2 is YYEEEE. V was clipped by 0 bases and J by 5 bases, with 8 bases between them. CDR3 amino acids: CASSLGGRTGELFF. The CDR3 nucleotides are TGTGCCAGCAGCTTGGGGGGAAGGACCGGGGAGCTGTTTTTT.

The chain uses TRBV11-2 and TRBJ2-5; tentative D call: TRBD1 (5 bases). V lost 6 bases and J lost 1, with 15 bases in between. The CDR3 runs 15 residues. Germline V lookup: CDR1 SGHAT, CDR2 FQNNGV. CDR3 protein: CASSPTDRLQETQYF. The CDR3 bases are TGTGCCAGCAGTCCAACAGACAGACTCCAAGAGACCCAGTACTTC. Drawing the rest from reference TRBV11-2 and TRBJ2-5, the complete variable domain is EAGVAQSPRYKIIEKRQSVAFWCNPISGHATLYWYQQILGQGPKLLIQFQNNGVVDDSQLPKDRFSAERLKGVDSTLKIQPAKLEDSAVYLCASSPTDRLQETQYFGPGTRLLVL.

The chain has TRBV7-9 and TRBJ2-7, with 8 positions matching TRBD1. Germline V lookup: CDR1 SEHNR, CDR2 FQNEAQ (reference sequence). The CDR3 has 18 amino acids. Losses at the gene ends were 5 bases for V and 0 bases for J; bases not matched to a gene: 15. The CDR3 DNA reads TGTGCCAGCAGCCTTAGCCCGGGACAGGTTGGCCTCTCCTACGAGCAGTACTTC. This gives the protein CASSLSPGQVGLSYEQYF.

The chain combines TRBV9 with TRBJ2-3; perhaps TRBD2 as D (5 bases). This CDR3 has 15 amino acids. Trimming shortened V by 0 bases and J by 0 bases, and 8 bases separated the two germline ends. The germline V gene has CDR1 SGDLS and CDR2 YYNGEE. DNA of the CDR3: TGTGCCAGCAGCGTAGGGGAGACTAGCACAGATACGCAGTATTTT. It specifies CASSVGETSTDTQYF.

V usage is TRBV19 and J usage is TRBJ2-2, with D hard to call. Germline loops: CDR1 LNHDA, CDR2 SQIVND (reference sequence). V was trimmed by 4 bases and J by 6 bases, leaving 9 bases between them. The CDR3 covers 13 residues. In nucleotides, the CDR3 is TGTGCCAGTAGTAGCCCCTGGGCCGGGGAGCTGTTTTTT. The encoded protein is CASSSPWAGELFF.

The chain is built from TRBV6-6 and TRBJ2-3; D is unresolved. Germline CDR1 and CDR2: MNHNY and SVGAGI (reference sequence). The CDR3 contains 14 residues. The ends were cut back, 2 bases at V and 6 bases at J, with 12 bases in the middle. CDR3 loop: CASSYLTMADTQYF. For the CDR3, the DNA is TGTGCCAGCAGTTACCTCACCATGGCGGATACGCAGTATTTT.

The chain has TRBV27 and TRBJ2-1; TRBD2 agrees at 12 bases. V dropped 3 bases and J dropped 7; count of bases not matched to a gene: 4. This CDR3 region has 15 residues. Germline assignment: CDR1 MNHEY and CDR2 SMNVEV (reference sequence). CDR3 DNA: TGTGCCAGCAGTTTGGGACTAGCGGGCACGAATGAGCAGTTCTTC. Translation: CASSLGLAGTNEQFF.